Below are 29 T cell receptor beta chains sequenced from a single sample in a study of cytotoxic CD8 clonotypes in ibrutinib-treated CLL. Profiling relied on immunoSEQ multiplex PCR, and the TCRdb table lists in-frame clones only, not all of them. Seen here are approximately 130,000 clones, roughly 84% observed once, and the top ten hold around 3%. The sample in question was PBMCs, obtained after 24 months of ibrutinib treatment. These receptors all stem from a human donor with chronic lymphocytic leukemia.

The count of this clone is one. The chain recombines TRBV6-5 with TRBJ2-7; possible D gene TRBD2, 5 bases. CDR1 and CDR2 (germline): MNHEY, SVGAGI. This CDR3 spans 12 amino acids. V lost 8 bases to trimming and J lost 2 bases, with 10 bases between them. In DNA, the CDR3 is TGTGCCAGCGGCGTAGCGCCCTACGAGCAGTACTTC. Protein product: CASGVAPYEQYF.

V usage is TRBV5-1 and J usage is TRBJ2-4; 12 nucleotides line up with TRBD1. The CDR3 extends over 18 amino acids. Germline V CDR1 and CDR2: SGHRS, YFSETQ. J was trimmed by 6 bases and V by 2 bases; bases with no gene match: 12. This CDR3 reads CASSFSLPGQGAVNIQYF. The CDR3 nucleotides read TGCGCCAGCAGCTTTTCCCTCCCGGGACAGGGGGCGGTAAACATTCAGTACTTC.

V and J are TRBV7-8 and TRBJ2-5; 7 nucleotides agree with TRBD2. CDR3 length equals 12 residues. Germline lookup yields CDR1 SGHVS and CDR2 FQNEAQ. J lost 5 bases, V lost 5 bases, and 2 bases had no gene match. CDR3 sequence (DNA): TGTGCCAGCAGCCAAGCGGGGGAGACCCAGTACTTC. Translating gives CASSQAGETQYF. The whole variable domain, filled in from reference TRBV7-8 and TRBJ2-5, reads GAGVSQSPRYKVAKRGQDVALRCDPISGHVSLFWYQQALGQGPEFLTYFQNEAQLDKSGLPSDRFFAERPEGSVSTLKIQRTQQEDSAVYLCASSQAGETQYFGPGTRLLVL.

Concerning this clone itself: A junction boundary mismatches the germline segment, possibly from a read error. This sequence joins TRBV6-5 and TRBJ2-5, with 13 bases fitting TRBD2. The germline V gene encodes CDR1 MNHEY and CDR2 SVGAGI. CDR3 length: 16 residues. CDR3 coding DNA: TGTGCCAGCAGTTATGGACTAGCGGGGGCCCAAGGGACCCAGTACTTC. Protein product: CASSYGLAGAQGTQYF.

The genes are TRBV5-1 and TRBJ1-1; tentative D call: TRBD1 (6 bases). The germline V gene encodes CDR1 SGHRS and CDR2 YFSETQ. The V gene lost 2 bases and the J gene lost 10 bases, with 15 bases spanning the gap. This CDR3 comprises 13 residues. The CDR3 loop reads CASSLQGSGGAFF. As DNA, the CDR3 is TGCGCCAGCAGCTTACAGGGATCCGGGGGAGCTTTCTTT.

V is TRBV28 and J is TRBJ1-4; 8 bases are shared with TRBD1. With 3 bases clipped from V and 5 bases from J, the junction kept 2 bases outside the gene matches. The germline V gene has CDR1 MDHEN and CDR2 SYDVKM. The CDR3 has 14 amino acids. CDR3 protein: CASSFTGGNEKLFF. CDR3 bases: TGTGCCAGCAGTTTTACAGGGGGGAATGAAAAACTGTTTTTT.

The chain recombines TRBV25-1 with TRBJ2-5; TRBD1 matches 11 bases. J gave up 5 bases and V 8 bases, and 4 bases lay outside the gene matches. The CDR3 runs to 13 residues. CDR1 and CDR2 from the germline V gene are MGHDK and SYGVNS. The DNA of the CDR3 is TGTGCCAGCGGGACAGGGGGTTTTGAGACCCAGTACTTC. It translates to CASGTGGFETQYF.

V and J are TRBV19 and TRBJ1-1; D perhaps matches TRBD1 (5 bases). Trimming took off 5 bases at V and 5 bases at J, with 15 bases between the two ends. The CDR3 spans 14 residues. Germline CDR1 LNHDA, CDR2 SQIVND (reference sequence). The CDR3, as DNA: TGTGCCAGTAGTTCCAGGGAGGGTAGAACTGAAGCTTTCTTT. It yields the protein CASSSREGRTEAFF.

This clone has more than one count but fewer than ten. The J gene is TRBJ1-2, the V gene TRBV4-1; D uncertain. Germline V gene sequence: CDR1 MGHRA, CDR2 YSYEKL. The length of the CDR3 is 15 residues. V dropped 0 bases and J dropped 0 bases, with 8 bases sitting between them. The CDR3 region is CASSQEAVANYGYTF. CDR3 nucleotide sequence: TGCGCCAGCAGCCAAGAGGCGGTAGCTAACTATGGCTACACCTTC.

V usage is TRBV27 and J usage is TRBJ2-5; no clear D gene. Germline V gives CDR1 MNHEY, CDR2 SMNVEV (reference sequence). V dropped 5 bases and J dropped 4 bases, with 8 bases sitting between them. This CDR3 spans 12 amino acids. For the CDR3, the DNA is TGTGCCAGCAGTAACCCCGCAGAGACCCAGTACTTC. Its protein product is CASSNPAETQYF.

J is TRBJ2-1 and V is TRBV19; no definite D call. Trimming left V 6 bases short and J 5 bases short, with 8 bases between. Per germline, CDR1 LNHDA and CDR2 SQIVND (reference sequence). The CDR3 length is 12 residues. DNA of the CDR3: TGTGCCAGTAGAAAACTAAACAATGAGCAGTTCTTC. Translation gives CASRKLNNEQFF.

The V gene is TRBV2, the J gene TRBJ2-1, with D perhaps matching TRBD2 (7 bases). This CDR3 is built from 16 residues. Trimming stripped 7 bases from V and 2 bases from J, with 18 bases between. The germline CDR1 and CDR2 sequences are SNHLY and FYNNEI. The CDR3 bases are TGTGCCAGCACTGGCTCTGGGGGGGGCCCCTACAATGAGCAGTTCTTC. It translates to CASTGSGGGPYNEQFF.

This clone occurred a few times. V usage is TRBV5-4 and J usage is TRBJ2-5, with 11 nucleotides matching TRBD2. The trim removed 8 bases at V and 5 bases at J, leaving 11 bases unmatched. The CDR3 contains 15 residues. Germline V CDR1 and CDR2: SGHNT, YYREEE (reference sequence). This chain's CDR3 is CASRVGTSGVETQYF. CDR3 nucleotide sequence: TGTGCCAGTAGGGTTGGGACTAGCGGTGTGGAGACCCAGTACTTC. The full variable domain, rest sourced from reference TRBV5-4 and TRBJ2-5, is ETGVTQSPTHLIKTRGQQVTLRCSSQSGHNTVSWYQQALGQGPQFIFQYYREEENGRGNFPPRFSGLQFPNYSSELNVNALELDDSALYLCASRVGTSGVETQYFGPGTRLLVL.

This chain connects TRBV7-7 to TRBJ2-2, with D uncertain. The CDR3 is 16 amino acids. V lost 2 bases and J 0 bases, leaving 10 bases between the germline ends. Germline V gene lookup returns CDR1 SSHAT and CDR2 FNYEAQ (reference sequence). The CDR3 loop reads CASSLFSQPNTGELFF. The CDR3 DNA reads as TGTGCCAGCAGCTTATTCTCACAGCCGAACACCGGGGAGCTGTTTTTT.

This sequence joins TRBV10-3 and TRBJ1-5; 10 bases match TRBD1. The germline gives CDR1 ENHRY, CDR2 SYGVKD. The V segment lost 4 bases and the J segment 6 bases; nucleotides outside the gene matches: 15. This CDR3 has 18 amino acids. The CDR3 DNA sequence: TGTGCCATCAGTGGGGGGACAGGGGACCATCAGGGGAGTCAGCCCCAGCATTTT. Amino acid sequence: CAISGGTGDHQGSQPQHF.

The count of this clone is one. This chain links TRBV4-3 with TRBJ2-7; 9 bases match TRBD1. The CDR3 contains 16 residues. J gave up 8 bases and V 5 bases, and 16 bases lay outside the gene matches. The germline V gene has CDR1 LGHNA and CDR2 YSLEER. The CDR3 region is CASSRGAGQGPFQQYF. The CDR3, as DNA: TGCGCCAGCAGCAGAGGGGCGGGACAGGGACCCTTTCAGCAGTACTTC.

CDR3 region: CASSNRVNSNQPQHF. CDR3 nucleotide sequence: TGTGCCAGTAGTAACAGGGTGAATAGCAATCAGCCCCAGCATTTT. The chain employs TRBV19 and TRBJ1-5; possible D gene TRBD1, 6 bases. Trimming took 4 bases from V and 0 from J, leaving 10 bases between them. Germline lookup yields CDR1 LNHDA and CDR2 SQIVND (reference sequence). The CDR3 is made up of 15 amino acids.

The chain combines TRBV5-1 with TRBJ1-1; no reliable D call. V was trimmed by 1 base and J by 2 bases, leaving 6 bases between them. The CDR3 consists of 13 residues. Germline V lookup: CDR1 SGHRS, CDR2 YFSETQ. The CDR3 DNA sequence: TGCGCCAGCAGCTTGAGGGATAACACTGAAGCTTTCTTT. Its protein product is CASSLRDNTEAFF. Together with reference TRBV5-1 and TRBJ1-1, the CDR3 gives the full variable domain: KAGVTQTPRYLIKTRGQQVTLSCSPISGHRSVSWYQQTPGQGLQFLFEYFSETQRNKGNFPGRFSGRQFSNSRSEMNVSTLELGDSALYLCASSLRDNTEAFFGQGTRLTVV.

V and J are TRBV6-1 and TRBJ2-3; D is ambiguous. Per germline, CDR1 MNHNS and CDR2 SASEGT. The CDR3 is 12 amino acids. The germline V and J ends were trimmed by 3 bases and 3 bases, with 4 bases remaining between them. The CDR3 spells CASSDGTDTQYF. The CDR3 DNA reads as TGTGCCAGCAGTGACGGGACAGATACGCAGTATTTT.

V and J are TRBV30 and TRBJ2-3, with TRBD1 as a possible D gene (5 bases). Trimming left V 3 bases short and J 5 bases short, with 18 bases between. There are 15 residues in the CDR3. Germline CDR1 and CDR2: GTSNPN and SVGIG (reference sequence). The CDR3 here is CAWRRVGHTLDTQYF. As DNA, the CDR3 is TGTGCCTGGAGAAGGGTCGGACATACGTTAGATACGCAGTATTTT. The variable domain in full, completed from reference TRBV30 and TRBJ2-3, reads SQTIHQWPATLVQPVGSPLSLECTVEGTSNPNLYWYRQAAGRGLQLLFYSVGIGQISSEVPQNLSASRPQDRQFILSSKKLLLSDSGFYLCAWRRVGHTLDTQYFGPGTRLTVL.

This clone has only a few counts. The V call is TRBV7-2, the J call TRBJ1-6; 7 nucleotides align to TRBD1. V was clipped by 5 bases and J by 6 bases; unmatched bases: 7. Looked up from germline, CDR1 is SGHTA and CDR2 is FQGNSA. There are 15 residues in the CDR3. The CDR3 nucleotides read TGTGCCAGCAGCCGGGACAGTGTGACTAATTCACCCCTCCACTTT. Protein: CASSRDSVTNSPLHF.

The chain carries TRBV10-3 and TRBJ1-1, with D possibly being TRBD1 (6 bases). The ends were cut back, 6 bases at V and 1 base at J, with 12 bases in the middle. Germline loops: CDR1 ENHRY, CDR2 SYGVKD. The CDR3 spans 14 residues. The CDR3 DNA follows: TGTGCCATCAGCTTAGGGGGGCAGAACACTGAAGCTTTCTTT. Its protein product is CAISLGGQNTEAFF.

The chain employs TRBV14 and TRBJ2-3, with TRBD2 identical over 9 bases. Trimming cost V 2 bases and J 0 bases; bases outside gene matches: 9. Germline loops: CDR1 SGHDN, CDR2 FVKESK. The CDR3 loop spans 18 amino acids. The CDR3 loop is CASSQYFSGGVSTDTQYF. CDR3 bases: TGTGCCAGCAGCCAATACTTTAGCGGGGGTGTTAGCACAGATACGCAGTATTTT.

The rearrangement joins TRBV5-1 to TRBJ2-6; D ambiguous. The CDR3 has 14 amino acids. V dropped 0 bases and J dropped 1 base, with 2 bases sitting between them. Germline values: CDR1 SGHRS, CDR2 YFSETQ. DNA of the CDR3: TGCGCCAGCAGCTTGGATTCTGGGGCCAACGTCCTGACTTTC. Amino acid sequence: CASSLDSGANVLTF.

The chain combines TRBV29-1 with TRBJ2-2; D ambiguous. CDR1 is SQVTM, CDR2 ANQGSEA, per germline. This CDR3 is built from 10 residues. V lost 7 bases and J 6 bases, leaving 6 bases between the germline ends. The CDR3 DNA follows: TGCAGCGCTGCGTCCGGGGAGCTGTTTTTT. The encoded protein is CSAASGELFF.

The CDR3, as DNA: TGTGCCAGCAGCTTAGCGACACGCGGGGGCTTTTTCTCCTACGAGCAGTACTTC. Amino acid sequence: CASSLATRGGFFSYEQYF. This chain connects TRBV7-9 to TRBJ2-7; D might be TRBD2 (7 bases). Germline assignment: CDR1 SEHNR and CDR2 FQNEAQ (reference sequence). The CDR3 contains 18 residues. Trimming pared 0 bases from V and 0 bases from J, leaving 18 bases between.

This clone turned up a few times. The chain links TRBV6-6 to TRBJ2-2; TRBD2 agrees at 9 bases. The V and J ends lost 6 bases and 3 bases, in that order; junction bases with no gene match: 8. The germline V gene has CDR1 MNHNY and CDR2 SVGAGI (reference sequence). The CDR3 loop spans 16 amino acids. CDR3 loop: CASSHQRGVDTGELFF. The CDR3 region has the DNA TGTGCCAGCAGCCACCAGCGGGGGGTAGACACCGGGGAGCTGTTTTTT.

The chain joins TRBV5-6 to TRBJ2-3; TRBD2 aligns across 11 bases. The V segment lost 4 bases and the J segment 0 bases; nucleotides outside the gene matches: 4. The CDR3 is 16 residues long. CDR1 and CDR2 (germline): SGHDT, YYEEEE. Written as DNA, the CDR3 is TGTGCCAGCAGCACCCTAGCGGGGGGCAGCACAGATACGCAGTATTTT. Its translation: CASSTLAGGSTDTQYF.

The CDR3 sequence: CASSVRGQAKVGGYTF. The CDR3 bases are TGTGCCAGCAGTGTCCGGGGACAGGCGAAAGTTGGGGGCTACACCTTC. The rearrangement uses TRBV6-1 and TRBJ1-2, with 8 nucleotides matching TRBD1. Germline values: CDR1 MNHNS, CDR2 SASEGT. V lost 4 bases to trimming and J lost 8 bases; unmatched junction nucleotides: 15. The CDR3 has 16 amino acids.